The entry below describes one T cell receptor beta chain. The antigen remains undetermined. TCRdb analysed the 5' RACE reads with MiXCR anew, one entry per CDR3 protein. The table shows about 340,000 distinct CDR3 sequences, with 14% to 15% occurring only once. This sample is drawn from a study of CD8 T cells in ankylosing spondylitis. General study findings and limits: Apparently characteristic of ankylosing spondylitis blood was a TCR beta motif (about 8 highly homologous variants).

Germline trimming cut 6 bases from V and 8 bases from J; bases unmatched to any gene: 9. The CDR3 totals 15 residues. Material for sequencing was blood, either unsorted or a sorted T cell fraction (not recorded which). The clonotype was recovered from a male donor with ankylosing spondylitis or in good health (not recorded which). This chain connects TRBV12-3 or TRBV12-4 to TRBJ2-1; 11 nucleotides match TRBD2. The CDR3 protein is CASSPSSGGPYEQFF. The CDR3 DNA reads TGTGCCAGCAGCCCCTCTAGCGGGGGGCCATATGAGCAGTTCTTC.